This T cell receptor (beta chain) derives from a study of T cell responses to AZD1222 COVID-19 vaccine. Study-wide findings and caveats: Researchers report vaccine-associated CD4 TCRs spanning spike, with dominance at 160-218 and 743-854. Mostly white British, mostly female donors; authors suggested clonal diversity may be underestimated. Unmutated variant regions are reportedly targeted by nearly half of spike-specific TCRs. Repertoire sampling occurred only after the peak T cell response.

Some clones are missing from TCRdb's copy, which holds only in-frame ones; the method was immunoSEQ multiplex PCR. The sample yields under 85,000 clones, approximately 91% seen once. Germline lookup yields CDR1 SQVTM and CDR2 ANQGSEA. Trimming cost V 6 bases and J 3 bases; bases outside gene matches: 7. The length of the CDR3 is 13 residues. As to this clone: Its antigen is not known.

V gene TRBV29-1 combines with J gene TRBJ1-1; 7 positions match TRBD1. This sequence was found in an adult in good health. The material sequenced was peripheral blood, taken on day 0 of MenACWY control vaccination. DNA for the CDR3: TGCAGCGTGGAGCAGGGGGTTGACACTGAAGCTTTCTTT. This gives the protein CSVEQGVDTEAFF. Together with reference TRBV29-1 and TRBJ1-1, the CDR3 gives the full variable domain: SAVISQKPSRDICQRGTSLTIQCQVDSQVTMMFWYRQQPGQSLTLIATANQGSEATYESGFVIDKFPISRPNLTFSTLTVSNMSPEDSSIYLCSVEQGVDTEAFFGQGTRLTVV.